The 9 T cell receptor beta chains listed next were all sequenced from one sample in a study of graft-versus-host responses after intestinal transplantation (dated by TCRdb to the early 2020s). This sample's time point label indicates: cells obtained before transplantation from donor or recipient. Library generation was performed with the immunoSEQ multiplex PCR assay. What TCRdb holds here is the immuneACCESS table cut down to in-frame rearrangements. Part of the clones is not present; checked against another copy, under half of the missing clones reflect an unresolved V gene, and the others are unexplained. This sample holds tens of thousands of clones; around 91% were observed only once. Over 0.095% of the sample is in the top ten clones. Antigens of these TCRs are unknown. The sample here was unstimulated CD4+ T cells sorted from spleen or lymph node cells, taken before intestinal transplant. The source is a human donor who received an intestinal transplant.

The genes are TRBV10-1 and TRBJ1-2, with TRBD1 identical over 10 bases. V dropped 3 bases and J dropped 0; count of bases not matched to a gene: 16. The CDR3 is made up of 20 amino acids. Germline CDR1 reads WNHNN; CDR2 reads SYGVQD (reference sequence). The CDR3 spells CASSDAHPRGGQGANYGYTF. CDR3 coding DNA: TGCGCCAGCAGTGATGCCCACCCGCGAGGTGGACAGGGGGCTAACTATGGCTACACCTTC.

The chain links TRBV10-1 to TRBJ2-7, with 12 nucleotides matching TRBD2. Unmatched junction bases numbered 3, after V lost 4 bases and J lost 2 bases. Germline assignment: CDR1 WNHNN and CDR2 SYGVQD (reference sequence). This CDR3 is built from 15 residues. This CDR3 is CASSATSGGPYEQYF. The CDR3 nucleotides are TGCGCCAGCAGTGCTACTAGCGGGGGGCCCTACGAGCAGTACTTC.

The CDR3 region has the DNA TGTGCCAGCAGTGCGGCGAGCACAGATACGCAGTATTTT. This codes for CASSAASTDTQYF. V is TRBV19 and J is TRBJ2-3, with D uncertain. V was shortened by 9 bases and J by 0 bases, with 10 bases between the two germline ends. This CDR3 is built from 13 residues. CDR1 is LNHDA, CDR2 SQIVND, per germline (reference sequence).

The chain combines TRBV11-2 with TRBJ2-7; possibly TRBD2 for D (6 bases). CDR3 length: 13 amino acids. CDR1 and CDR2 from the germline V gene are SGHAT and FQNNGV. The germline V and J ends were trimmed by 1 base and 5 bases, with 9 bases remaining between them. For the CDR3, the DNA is TGTGCCAGCAGCTTAGCGGGGAGGCACGAGCAGTACTTC. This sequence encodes CASSLAGRHEQYF.

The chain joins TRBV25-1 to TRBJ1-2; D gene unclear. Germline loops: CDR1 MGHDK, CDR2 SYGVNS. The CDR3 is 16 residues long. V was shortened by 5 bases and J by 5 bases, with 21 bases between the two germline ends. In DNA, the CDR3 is TGTGCCAGCAGTACCACGGACTCCTTCGTGGGGTATGGCTACACCTTC. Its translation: CASSTTDSFVGYGYTF.

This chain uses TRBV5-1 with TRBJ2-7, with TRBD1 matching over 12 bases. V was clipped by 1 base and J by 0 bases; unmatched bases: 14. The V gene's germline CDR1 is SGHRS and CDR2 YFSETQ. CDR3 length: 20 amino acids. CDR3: CASSLTVHPGTGGVSYEQYF. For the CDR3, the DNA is TGCGCCAGCAGCTTGACTGTCCATCCCGGGACAGGGGGCGTCTCCTACGAGCAGTACTTC.

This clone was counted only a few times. The CDR3 DNA reads TGTGCCAGCGAAGCCCGGGTGAACACTGAAGCTTTCTTT. Translating gives CASEARVNTEAFF. V gene TRBV6-6 combines with J gene TRBJ1-1; D remains ambiguous. The CDR3 runs 13 residues. Per germline, CDR1 MNHNY and CDR2 SVGAGI (reference sequence). Trimming took off 8 bases at V and 0 bases at J, with 10 bases between the two ends.

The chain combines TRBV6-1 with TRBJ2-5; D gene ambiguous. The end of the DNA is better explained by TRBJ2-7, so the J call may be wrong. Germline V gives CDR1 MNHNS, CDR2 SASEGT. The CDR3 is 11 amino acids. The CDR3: CASTADYEQYF. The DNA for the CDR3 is TGTGCCAGCACAGCAGACTACGAGCAGTACTTC.

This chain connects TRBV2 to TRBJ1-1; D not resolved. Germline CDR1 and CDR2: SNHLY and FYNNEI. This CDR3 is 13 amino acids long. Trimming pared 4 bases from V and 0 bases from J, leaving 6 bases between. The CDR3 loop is CASSGQVNTEAFF. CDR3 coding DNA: TGTGCCAGCAGTGGCCAGGTGAACACTGAAGCTTTCTTT. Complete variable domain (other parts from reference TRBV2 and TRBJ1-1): EPEVTQTPSHQVTQMGQEVILRCVPISNHLYFYWYRQILGQKVEFLVSFYNNEISEKSEIFDDQFSVERPDGSNFTLKIRSTKLEDSAMYFCASSGQVNTEAFFGQGTRLTVV.